This section outlines one T cell receptor (beta chain) sequence together with its context. Its antigen is still unknown. No base qualities exist here, and no much larger clone lies one base off it. The immunoSEQ Assay, a bias-controlled multiplex PCR, was used to amplify TCRbeta CDR3 regions from genomic DNA. In the source study's methods: Nucleated cell counts per sample were estimated from amplification of reference gene primers within the assay. Sequence reads were collapsed and filtered to measure the absolute abundance of every unique TCRbeta CDR3 rearrangement. For each sample, productive Simpson clonality was calculated as the square root of Simpson's diversity index across productive rearrangements. The clones in this table, taken by TCRdb from immuneACCESS, are in-frame only. Not every clone is retained; where verified, under half of the shortfall comes from an unresolved V gene, and the cause of the rest is unknown. V and J calls plus clone size are reproduced from that table; the DNA served to infer D and trimming. This sample lists 97,000 or so clones; approximately 85% were detected once. The top ten constitute around 10% of the sample.

The CDR3 starts with the cysteine, ends with the phenylalanine, and has 15 residues. Of all the DNA, just the CDR3 is kept, 45 bases in frame from base 1. V is trimmed back by 3 bases and J by 1 base, and the junction contains 4 bases that no gene match accounts for. CDR1 is given as SGHDN and CDR2 as FVKESK, both from the germline V gene. Collaborating institutions collected whole blood in K2EDTA tubes following their own protocols. For TCRbeta analysis, collaborator samples were shipped as frozen whole blood, as isolated PBMCs, or as DNA extracted from either sample type. This sample is part of a study of blood T cell repertoires in COVID-19 (dated by TCRdb to 2020 to 2022). Concerning the study at large: Samples covering the acute and convalescent phases of COVID-19 were provided by collaborators in the United States, Italy and Spain. The sample metadata nearly always contained a de-identified subject ID, COVID-19 status, age in years and sex. Deeply sampled blood TCRbeta repertoires from subjects exposed to, actively infected with, or recovered from COVID-19 were included in the dataset. A freely available public database, intended as a resource for researchers studying the immune response to SARS-CoV-2, is where the repertoires were released. The material from the prospective study consisted of cDNA or gDNA derived from T cells, B-cell-depleted T cells, or PBMCs. Samples were obtained from the ongoing ImmuneRACE study (first 160 participants) and from 1,254 subjects provided by 6 global collaborators. HLA class I and class II types, where available, came from metadata supplied by the sample provider rather than from assay-based typing. On the study overall, not on this receptor specifically: The quantity of clinical and demographic metadata differed by source and by participant and was supplied without curation.

This receptor was identified in a man aged 35 to 55 with active or convalescent COVID-19. Sequenced input: peripheral blood. The chain is made from TRBV14 and TRBJ1-1; a stretch of 8 junction bases matches TRBD1. DNA sequence: TGTGCCAGCAGCCACCCCGGGACAGGGAACACTGAAGCTTTCTTT. It encodes CASSHPGTGNTEAFF. This CDR3, with the reference TRBV14 and TRBJ1-1 proteins standing in past its ends, gives the full variable domain EAGVTQFPSHSVIEKGQTVTLRCDPISGHDNLYWYRRVMGKEIKFLLHFVKESKQDESGMPNNRFLAERTGGTYSTLKVQPAELEDSGVYFCASSHPGTGNTEAFFGQGTRLTVV.